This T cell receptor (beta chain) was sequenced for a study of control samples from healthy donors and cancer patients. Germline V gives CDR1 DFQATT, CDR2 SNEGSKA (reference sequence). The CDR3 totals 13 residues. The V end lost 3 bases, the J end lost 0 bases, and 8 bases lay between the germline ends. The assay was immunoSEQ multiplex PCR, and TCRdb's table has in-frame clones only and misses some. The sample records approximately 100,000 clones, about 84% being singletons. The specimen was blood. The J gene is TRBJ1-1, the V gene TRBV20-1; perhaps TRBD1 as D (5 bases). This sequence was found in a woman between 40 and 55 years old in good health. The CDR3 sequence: CSASRDLNTEAFF. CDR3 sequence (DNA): TGCAGTGCTAGTAGGGACCTGAACACTGAAGCTTTCTTT.